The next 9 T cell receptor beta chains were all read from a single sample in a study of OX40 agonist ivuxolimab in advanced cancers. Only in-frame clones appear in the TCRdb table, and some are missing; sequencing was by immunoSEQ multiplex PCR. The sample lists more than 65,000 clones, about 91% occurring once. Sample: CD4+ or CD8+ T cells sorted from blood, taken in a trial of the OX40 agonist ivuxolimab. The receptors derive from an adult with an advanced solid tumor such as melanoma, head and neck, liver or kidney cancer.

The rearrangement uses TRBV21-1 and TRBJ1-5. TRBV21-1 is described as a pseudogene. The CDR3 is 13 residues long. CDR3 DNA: TGTGCCAGCAGCGCCCCGGGACCTGGACCCCAGCATTTT. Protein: CASSAPGPGPQHF.

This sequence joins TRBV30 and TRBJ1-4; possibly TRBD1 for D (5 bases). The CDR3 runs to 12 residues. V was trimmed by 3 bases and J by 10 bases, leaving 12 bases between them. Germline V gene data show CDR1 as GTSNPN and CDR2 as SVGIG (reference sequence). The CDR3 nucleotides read TGTGCCTGGAGCCCCGGTGGGGGAAAACTGTTTTTT. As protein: CAWSPGGGKLFF. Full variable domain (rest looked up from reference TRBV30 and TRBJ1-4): SQTIHQWPATLVQPVGSPLSLECTVEGTSNPNLYWYRQAAGRGLQLLFYSVGIGQISSEVPQNLSASRPQDRQFILSSKKLLLSDSGFYLCAWSPGGGKLFFGSGTQLSVL.

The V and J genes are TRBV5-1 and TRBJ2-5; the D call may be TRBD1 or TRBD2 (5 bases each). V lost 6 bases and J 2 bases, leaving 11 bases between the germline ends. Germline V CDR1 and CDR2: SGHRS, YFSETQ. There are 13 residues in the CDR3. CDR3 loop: CASKRGDQETQYF. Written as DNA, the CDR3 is TGCGCCAGCAAAAGGGGAGATCAAGAGACCCAGTACTTC.

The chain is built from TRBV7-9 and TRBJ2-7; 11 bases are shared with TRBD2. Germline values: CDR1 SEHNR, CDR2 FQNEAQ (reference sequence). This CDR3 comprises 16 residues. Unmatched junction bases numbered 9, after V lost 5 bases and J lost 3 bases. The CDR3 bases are TGTGCCAGCAGCACCCTAGCGGGGGGCCTGGGCTACGAGCAGTACTTC. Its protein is CASSTLAGGLGYEQYF.

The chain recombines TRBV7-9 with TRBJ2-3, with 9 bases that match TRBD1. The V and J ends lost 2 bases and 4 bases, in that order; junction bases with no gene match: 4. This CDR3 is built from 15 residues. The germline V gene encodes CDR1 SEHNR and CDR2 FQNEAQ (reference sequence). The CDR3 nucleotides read TGTGCCAGCAGCTTACTACAGGGGGCATCAGATACGCAGTATTTT. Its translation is CASSLLQGASDTQYF.

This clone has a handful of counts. The chain's CDR3 is CASQLGTTNTGELFF. The DNA for the CDR3 is TGTGCCAGCCAGTTGGGCACGACGAACACCGGGGAGCTGTTTTTT. This chain links TRBV6-5 with TRBJ2-2; D call uncertain. From germline, CDR1 is MNHEY and CDR2 SVGAGI. This CDR3 comprises 15 residues. Trimming removed 8 bases from V and 0 bases from J, with 13 bases in between.

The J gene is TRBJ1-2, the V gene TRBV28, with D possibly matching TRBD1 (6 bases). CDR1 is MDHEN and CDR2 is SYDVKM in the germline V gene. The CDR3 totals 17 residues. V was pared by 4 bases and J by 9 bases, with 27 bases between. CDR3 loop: CASSSPGGARPTSSYTF. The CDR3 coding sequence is TGTGCCAGCAGTTCCCCGGGGGGGGCCCGGCCGACGTCCAGCTACACCTTC.

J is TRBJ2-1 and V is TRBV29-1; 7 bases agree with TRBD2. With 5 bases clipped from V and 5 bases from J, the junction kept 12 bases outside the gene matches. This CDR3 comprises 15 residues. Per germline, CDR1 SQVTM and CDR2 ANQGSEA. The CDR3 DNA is TGCAGCGTTTTCCGCCTGGGCGGGGGAAACAATGAGCAGTTCTTC. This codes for CSVFRLGGGNNEQFF.

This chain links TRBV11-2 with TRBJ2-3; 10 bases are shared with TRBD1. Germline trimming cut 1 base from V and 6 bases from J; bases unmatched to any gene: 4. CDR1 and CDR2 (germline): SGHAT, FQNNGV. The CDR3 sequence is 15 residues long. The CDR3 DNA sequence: TGTGCCAGCAGCTTAGGGGACAGGGGAGCGGATACGCAGTATTTT. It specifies CASSLGDRGADTQYF.